Listed below are T cell receptor beta chains from one sample, sequenced in a study of cytomegalovirus exposure and HLA in healthy donors. Here immunoSEQ multiplex PCR was the method, and the copy in TCRdb shows in-frame clones only, minus some. In the table there are more than 95,000 clones, roughly four fifths of which are singletons. Sequenced input: PBMCs. Source of these receptors: a man aged 45-60 years in good health and CMV-seropositive. Both conserved end residues are part of each CDR3. The D gene is left open where the match is weak. A row's size may be missing; if present it is once, few, many or a size class.

d_gene: TRBD1
j_gene: TRBJ2-7
v_gene: TRBV9
abundance: -
CDR3nt: TGTGCCAGCAGCAAAAGACAGGGGGCGATGTCCTACGAGCAGTACTTC
CDR3aa: CASSKRQGAMSYEQYF

d_gene: -
j_gene: TRBJ2-1
v_gene: TRBV5-1
abundance: few
CDR3nt: TGCGCCAGCGGGGATCTGACAGGTACTAATGAGCAGTTCTTC
CDR3aa: CASGDLTGTNEQFF

d_gene: TRBD2
j_gene: TRBJ2-5
v_gene: TRBV9
abundance: -
CDR3nt: TGTGCCAGCAGCGTAGCTGGGCGGGGGTACCAAGAGACCCAGTACTTC
CDR3aa: CASSVAGRGYQETQYF

d_gene: TRBD1
j_gene: TRBJ1-4
v_gene: TRBV28
abundance: -
CDR3nt: TGTGCCAGCAGTTCCGGGACAGGGGGCTTGTATCTGTTTTTT
CDR3aa: CASSSGTGGLYLFF

d_gene: TRBD1
j_gene: TRBJ1-1
v_gene: TRBV13
abundance: -
CDR3nt: TGTGCCACCACGACAGGGGGCAATGGCGCTTTCTTT
CDR3aa: CATTTGGNGAFF

d_gene: -
j_gene: TRBJ1-3
v_gene: TRBV6-5
abundance: -
CDR3nt: TGTGCCAGCATGTGGAGGCATGGAAACACCATATATTTT
CDR3aa: CASMWRHGNTIYF

d_gene: -
j_gene: TRBJ2-2
v_gene: TRBV7-7
abundance: -
CDR3nt: TGTGCCAGCAGCTTGACCGGGGTAGGCACCGGGGAGCTGTTTTTT
CDR3aa: CASSLTGVGTGELFF

d_gene: TRBD1
j_gene: TRBJ1-4
v_gene: TRBV28
abundance: few
CDR3nt: TGTGCCAGCAGCCTTTCCGAGGACAGGGAACAAAAACTGTTTTTT
CDR3aa: CASSLSEDREQKLFF

d_gene: TRBD2
j_gene: TRBJ2-7
v_gene: TRBV19
abundance: -
CDR3nt: TGTGCCAGTAGTTCCGACCCCCCGGGACTAGGAAACTACGAGCAGTACTTC
CDR3aa: CASSSDPPGLGNYEQYF

d_gene: TRBD1
j_gene: TRBJ2-7
v_gene: TRBV28
abundance: few
CDR3nt: TGTGCCAGCAGTTTCTCCTTTTCCGGGACAGGTGGCTACGAGCAGTACTTC
CDR3aa: CASSFSFSGTGGYEQYF

d_gene: -
j_gene: TRBJ2-1
v_gene: TRBV2
abundance: -
CDR3nt: TGTGCCAGCAGCGCAAGCAGACTACCTTACAATGAGCAGTTCTTC
CDR3aa: CASSASRLPYNEQFF

d_gene: TRBD1
j_gene: TRBJ2-1
v_gene: TRBV11-2
abundance: -
CDR3nt: TGTGCCAGCAGGTTCCCTGGACAGGCCCCAGCACGCCAGTTCTTC
CDR3aa: CASRFPGQAPARQFF

d_gene: TRBD2
j_gene: TRBJ2-6
v_gene: TRBV27
abundance: -
CDR3nt: TGTGCCAGCAGCCCAGCGGGGCCTGGGGCCAACGTCCTGACTTTC
CDR3aa: CASSPAGPGANVLTF

d_gene: -
j_gene: TRBJ2-3
v_gene: TRBV5-1
abundance: -
CDR3nt: TGCGCCAGCAGCTCCGCGCCAGGGGGGACGGCAGATACGCAGTATTTT
CDR3aa: CASSSAPGGTADTQYF

d_gene: -
j_gene: TRBJ2-3
v_gene: TRBV10-1
abundance: -
CDR3nt: TGCGCCAGCAGTGAGGTCGGGTCAAATACGCAGTATTTT
CDR3aa: CASSEVGSNTQYF

d_gene: TRBD2
j_gene: TRBJ2-3
v_gene: TRBV5-1
abundance: -
CDR3nt: TGCGCCAGCAGCTTTACTAGCGGGGGGGCCTCAGATACGCAGTATTTT
CDR3aa: CASSFTSGGASDTQYF

d_gene: TRBD2
j_gene: TRBJ2-5
v_gene: TRBV5-4
abundance: -
CDR3nt: TGTGCCAGCAGCCTTCCTAGCGGGAGGTCCGGCGAGACCCAGTACTTC
CDR3aa: CASSLPSGRSGETQYF

d_gene: TRBD2
j_gene: TRBJ2-5
v_gene: TRBV27
abundance: -
CDR3nt: TGTGCCAGCAGTTTACTAGCGGGAGTTAAAGAGACCCAGTACTTC
CDR3aa: CASSLLAGVKETQYF

d_gene: -
j_gene: TRBJ2-3
v_gene: TRBV13
abundance: few
CDR3nt: TGTGCCAGCAGCTTAGGGGGAGTAGGAGATACGCAGTATTTT
CDR3aa: CASSLGGVGDTQYF

d_gene: -
j_gene: TRBJ2-7
v_gene: TRBV29-1
abundance: -
CDR3nt: TGCAGCGTCTATGACACGGTATCCTACGAGCAGTACTTC
CDR3aa: CSVYDTVSYEQYF

d_gene: TRBD1
j_gene: TRBJ2-7
v_gene: TRBV6-1
abundance: -
CDR3nt: TGTGCCAGCTATAGGGACAGAGCTTACTACGAGCAGTACTTC
CDR3aa: CASYRDRAYYEQYF

d_gene: -
j_gene: TRBJ2-6
v_gene: TRBV9
abundance: -
CDR3nt: TGTGCCAGCAGCCCCTCGAAGGCAGCCGGCGGAGGGGCCAACGTCCTGACTTTC
CDR3aa: CASSPSKAAGGGANVLTF

d_gene: -
j_gene: TRBJ2-1
v_gene: TRBV27
abundance: -
CDR3nt: TGTGCCAGCAGTTTATCGGCCAGCTACAATGAGCAGTTCTTC
CDR3aa: CASSLSASYNEQFF

d_gene: TRBD1
j_gene: TRBJ1-6
v_gene: TRBV6-1
abundance: -
CDR3nt: TGTGCCAGCAGTGGGACAGGGCAAAATTCACCCCTCCGCTTT
CDR3aa: CASSGTGQNSPLRF

d_gene: -
j_gene: TRBJ2-2
v_gene: TRBV5-1
abundance: -
CDR3nt: TGCGCCAGCAAGGTACTAGCGAACACCGGGGAGCTGTTTTTT
CDR3aa: CASKVLANTGELFF

d_gene: TRBD1
j_gene: TRBJ1-4
v_gene: TRBV7-9
abundance: -
CDR3nt: TGTGCCAGCAGCTTAGTGGACAGGGGCGCGGGTGAAAAACTGTTTTTT
CDR3aa: CASSLVDRGAGEKLFF

d_gene: -
j_gene: TRBJ2-1
v_gene: TRBV7-2
abundance: -
CDR3nt: TGTGCCAGCAGCTTAGTGGCGGTCCACTCCTACAATGAGCAGTTCTTC
CDR3aa: CASSLVAVHSYNEQFF